The 16 T cell receptor beta chains reported below all come from one sample, sequenced in a study of control samples from healthy donors and cancer patients. The assay was immunoSEQ multiplex PCR, and TCRdb's table has in-frame clones only and misses some. The sample lists 150,000 to 200,000 clones; roughly nine tenths were seen once. The sequenced material came from blood. The origin of the receptors is a man aged 30-40 years in good health.

A remark on this clone: In the same sample, other DNA sequences code for this CDR3. This chain links TRBV11-2 with TRBJ2-7, with D unclear. Germline V lookup: CDR1 SGHAT, CDR2 FQNNGV. The CDR3 is 11 amino acids. V was trimmed by 5 bases and J by 3 bases, leaving 5 bases between them. This CDR3 reads CASSRSYEQYF. CDR3 nucleotides: TGTGCCAGCAGCAGAAGCTACGAGCAGTACTTC. Using reference TRBV11-2 and TRBJ2-7 for the parts outside the CDR3, the full variable domain is EAGVAQSPRYKIIEKRQSVAFWCNPISGHATLYWYQQILGQGPKLLIQFQNNGVVDDSQLPKDRFSAERLKGVDSTLKIQPAKLEDSAVYLCASSRSYEQYFGPGTRLTVT.

The chain couples TRBV19 to TRBJ2-2; perhaps TRBD2 as D (5 bases). V shed 11 bases and J shed 4 bases, with 20 bases lying between them. This CDR3 contains 15 residues. Per the germline V gene, CDR1 is LNHDA and CDR2 is SQIVND (reference sequence). The CDR3 DNA reads TGTGCCGGGAGCACCACGGGCCGAGGCACCGGGGAGCTGTTTTTT. Translation gives CAGSTTGRGTGELFF.

The chain recombines TRBV11-2 with TRBJ1-1; TRBD1 matches 7 bases. The CDR3 extends over 16 amino acids. V shed 5 bases and J 0 bases; nucleotides not matched to a gene: 9. Germline V gene sequence: CDR1 SGHAT, CDR2 FQNNGV. For the CDR3, the DNA is TGTGCCAGCAGCCCCGGCAGGACAGGACTGAACACTGAAGCTTTCTTT. This gives the protein CASSPGRTGLNTEAFF.

The genes are TRBV27 and TRBJ2-7, with TRBD2 identical over 8 bases. This CDR3 spans 13 amino acids. Trimming at V came to 4 bases and at J to 6 bases, leaving 5 bases not matched to a gene. Germline CDR1 and CDR2: MNHEY and SMNVEV (reference sequence). The CDR3 bases are TGTGCCAGCAGTTCCGGGACTAGAGGCGAGCAGTACTTC. As protein: CASSSGTRGEQYF.

The chain has TRBV6-5 and TRBJ1-5, with D perhaps matching TRBD1 (6 bases). The CDR3 has 14 amino acids. Trimming pared 6 bases from V and 2 bases from J, leaving 11 bases between. Germline assignment: CDR1 MNHEY and CDR2 SVGAGI. The CDR3 spells CASRDPGGNQPQHF. The CDR3 bases are TGTGCCAGCAGAGACCCAGGGGGCAATCAGCCCCAGCATTTT.

The V and J genes are TRBV3-1 (or the pseudogene TRBV3-2) and TRBJ2-7; D unclear. This CDR3 comprises 15 residues. With 0 bases removed from V and 0 bases from J, the gap between germline ends came to 9 bases. The germline V gene has CDR1 LGHDT and CDR2 YNNKEL (reference sequence). CDR3 bases: TGTGCCAGCAGCCAAGATACCCAGCGCTCCTACGAGCAGTACTTC. Translating it yields CASSQDTQRSYEQYF.

In its sample, this clone was seen once. This rearrangement joins TRBV20-1 to TRBJ1-2, with unresolved D. Germline V gene sequence: CDR1 DFQATT, CDR2 SNEGSKA (reference sequence). V was pared by 3 bases and J by 8 bases, with 10 bases between. The CDR3 has 11 residues. The CDR3: CSARKSEGYTF. CDR3 nucleotides: TGCAGTGCTAGGAAGTCGGAGGGCTACACCTTC.

This chain links TRBV20-1 with TRBJ2-5; 11 nucleotides agree with TRBD2. This CDR3 has 17 amino acids. The junction had 12 bases not matched to a gene; V was cut back by 3 bases and J by 3 bases. In germline, CDR1 is DFQATT, CDR2 SNEGSKA (reference sequence). The CDR3 region has the DNA TGCAGTGCTAGTGGGGGACTAGCGGACCCTAGGAAAGAGACCCAGTACTTC. Its translation: CSASGGLADPRKETQYF.

This rearrangement joins TRBV6-1 to TRBJ1-6; D is unresolved. Trimming took 2 bases from V and 7 from J, leaving 18 bases between them. CDR1 and CDR2 (germline): MNHNS, SASEGT. The CDR3 has 17 amino acids. The CDR3 region is CASSERADYPTNSPLHF. DNA of the CDR3: TGTGCCAGCAGTGAAAGGGCGGACTACCCGACCAATTCACCCCTCCACTTT.

This chain joins TRBV9 and TRBJ2-2; D is unclear. The ends were cut back, 1 base at V and 7 bases at J, with 11 bases in the middle. This CDR3 contains 14 residues. In germline, CDR1 is SGDLS, CDR2 YYNGEE. DNA for the CDR3: TGTGCCAGCAGCGTATTAGGTGGTGGCGGGGAGCTGTTTTTT. It encodes CASSVLGGGGELFF.

V and J are TRBV5-4 and TRBJ2-1; a weak D match, TRBD1 (8 bases). Germline lookup yields CDR1 SGHNT and CDR2 YYREEE (reference sequence). This CDR3 is built from 15 residues. V was cut by 4 bases and J by 8 bases, with 19 bases left in between. This CDR3 is CASSDRTGRVDEQFF. CDR3 in DNA: TGTGCCAGCAGCGACCGGACAGGGAGGGTCGATGAGCAGTTCTTC. Full variable domain (missing parts from reference TRBV5-4 and TRBJ2-1): ETGVTQSPTHLIKTRGQQVTLRCSSQSGHNTVSWYQQALGQGPQFIFQYYREEENGRGNFPPRFSGLQFPNYSSELNVNALELDDSALYLCASSDRTGRVDEQFFGPGTRLTVL.

The V and J genes are TRBV13 and TRBJ2-2; TRBD2 is a possible D gene (6 bases). V was clipped by 5 bases and J by 0 bases, with 10 bases between them. Germline CDR1 and CDR2: PRHDT and FYEKMQ (reference sequence). The CDR3 runs 15 residues. CDR3 DNA sequence: TGTGCCAGCAGCGCCGGGACTCCGAACACCGGGGAGCTGTTTTTT. The encoded protein is CASSAGTPNTGELFF.

The V call is TRBV29-1, the J call TRBJ2-7; TRBD1 aligns across 7 bases. CDR1 and CDR2 from the germline V gene are SQVTM and ANQGSEA. Trimming took 5 bases from V and 2 from J; bases not matched to a gene: 3. The CDR3 runs 12 residues. For the CDR3, the DNA is TGCAGCGTTCAAGGGGGCACCTACGAGCAGTACTTC. This gives the protein CSVQGGTYEQYF.

This clone was counted a few times. DNA for the CDR3: TGCGCCAGCAGATCGAGGACAGGGGACTTGAACACTGAAGCTTTCTTT. This gives the protein CASRSRTGDLNTEAFF. The V and J genes are TRBV5-1 and TRBJ1-1; 9 positions agree with TRBD1. The J segment lost 0 bases and the V segment lost 5 bases, leaving 8 bases of the junction unmatched. Per germline, CDR1 SGHRS and CDR2 YFSETQ. The CDR3 contains 16 residues.

This chain joins TRBV11-2 and TRBJ2-7; 9 bases are a match to TRBD2. Germline-derived CDR1 and CDR2 are SGHAT and FQNNGV. The ends lost 2 bases at V and 4 bases at J; junction bases unmatched: 3. The CDR3 runs to 14 residues. CDR3 amino acids: CASSLQAGGYEQYF. CDR3 nucleotide sequence: TGTGCCAGCAGCTTACAAGCGGGAGGTTACGAGCAGTACTTC.

This sequence joins TRBV27 and TRBJ1-5; D is possibly TRBD1 (5 bases). The V end was cut by 6 bases, the J end by 0 bases, with 12 bases between. Germline CDR1 reads MNHEY; CDR2 reads SMNVEV (reference sequence). CDR3 length: 15 residues. The CDR3 loop is CASSMSGRSNQPQHF. CDR3 DNA sequence: TGTGCCAGCAGCATGTCAGGGCGTAGCAATCAGCCCCAGCATTTT.